This passage covers 5 T cell receptor beta chains from one sample sequenced in a study of technical replicates of blood from a few donors (dated by TCRdb to the late 2010s). Library preparation was by the immunoSEQ multiplex PCR assay. TCRdb carries this immuneACCESS record with in-frame sequences only. Its versions omit some clonotypes, under half of them owing to an unresolved V gene in the studies checked, with the rest unexplained. In this sample the table shows around 68,000 clones, around 91% of which occur a single time. The ten largest account for more than 0.35% of the sample. Sequencing input: T cells isolated from PBMCs. These TCRs come from a human donor in good health. Some clones in this sample may be carry-over from other donors' samples.

The chain employs TRBV5-1 and TRBJ2-1, with D hard to call. V lost 0 bases, J lost 6 bases, and 10 bases lay in between. There are 14 residues in the CDR3. Germline CDR1 SGHRS, CDR2 YFSETQ. CDR3 residues: CASSLGSTANEQFF. CDR3 coding DNA: TGCGCCAGCAGCTTGGGGTCAACTGCCAATGAGCAGTTCTTC.

This clone was detected once. The V call is TRBV5-1, the J call TRBJ2-1; D is possibly TRBD1 (6 bases). This CDR3 comprises 15 residues. Germline CDR1 and CDR2: SGHRS and YFSETQ. Trimming removed 0 bases at V and 3 bases at J, with 10 bases between. CDR3 region: CASSLVGRGYNEQFF. CDR3 sequence (DNA): TGCGCCAGCAGCTTGGTTGGCAGGGGCTACAATGAGCAGTTCTTC.

The rearrangement joins TRBV6-1 to TRBJ2-3; TRBD2 might be the D (7 bases). Germline assignment: CDR1 MNHNS and CDR2 SASEGT. The CDR3 is made up of 15 amino acids. V was cut by 6 bases and J by 4 bases, with 17 bases left in between. Here the CDR3 reads CASSNSGGAADTQYF. The CDR3 DNA follows: TGTGCCAGCAGCAACTCTGGGGGGGCCGCAGATACGCAGTATTTT.

The chain joins TRBV9 to TRBJ1-1; TRBD1 matches 7 bases. V was pared by 3 bases and J by 0 bases, with 2 bases of the junction left unmatched. This CDR3 spans 14 amino acids. The germline gives CDR1 SGDLS, CDR2 YYNGEE. CDR3 sequence (DNA): TGTGCCAGCAGCGGACAGGGTATGAACACTGAAGCTTTCTTT. Translating gives CASSGQGMNTEAFF.

The chain recombines TRBV7-8 with TRBJ2-5, with 7 bases fitting TRBD1. The V and J ends lost 3 bases and 3 bases, in that order; junction bases with no gene match: 10. CDR1 and CDR2 from the germline V gene are SGHVS and FQNEAQ. The CDR3 totals 16 residues. The CDR3 DNA reads as TGTGCCAGCAGCTTTGTGCGAACAGGGGCTAAAGAGACCCAGTACTTC. This translates into CASSFVRTGAKETQYF.